A single sample gave rise to the 14 T cell receptor beta chains below, sequenced in a study of blood T cell repertoires in COVID-19. Measured with immunoSEQ multiplex PCR; TCRdb has only the in-frame clones, and not every one. The repertoire holds some 170,000 clones, 75% to 90% seen once, with about 10% in the top ten. What was sequenced was peripheral blood. Source of these receptors: a woman older than 75 with active or convalescent COVID-19.

The chain recombines TRBV5-1 with TRBJ2-3, with 7 bases matching TRBD2. Germline V gene data show CDR1 as SGHRS and CDR2 as YFSETQ. CDR3 length: 19 amino acids. After removal of 0 bases from V and 1 base from J, the junction contained 14 bases not matched to a gene. The CDR3 sequence: CASSLGSDLRGRGTDTQYF. CDR3 DNA sequence: TGCGCCAGCAGCTTGGGATCAGACTTACGAGGGAGGGGCACAGATACGCAGTATTTT.

The J gene is TRBJ1-1, the V gene TRBV7-3, with TRBD1 matching 7 bases. After removal of 3 bases from V and 2 bases from J, the junction contained 3 bases not matched to a gene. Per germline, CDR1 SGHTA and CDR2 FQGTGA. The CDR3 is made up of 14 amino acids. This CDR3 is CASSFTGANTEAFF. DNA of the CDR3: TGTGCCAGCAGCTTCACAGGGGCAAACACTGAAGCTTTCTTT.

At least ten counts were recorded for this clone. The rearrangement links TRBV7-2 to TRBJ1-4; D remains ambiguous. Germline loops: CDR1 SGHTA, CDR2 FQGNSA. The CDR3 length is 14 residues. Deletions cut 2 bases from V and 2 bases from J, with 6 bases between. The CDR3 DNA reads TGTGCCAGCAGCTTACAATTTACTAATGAAAAACTGTTTTTT. It specifies CASSLQFTNEKLFF.

The chain is built from TRBV18 and TRBJ2-1; 13 bases line up with TRBD2. The CDR3 has 15 residues. CDR1 is KGHSH, CDR2 LQKENI, per germline. The J segment lost 8 bases and the V segment lost 6 bases, leaving 7 bases of the junction unmatched. As DNA, the CDR3 is TGTGCCAGCTCCCAGACTAGCGGGGGGCCTGATGAGCAGTTCTTC. It codes for CASSQTSGGPDEQFF. The complete variable domain, with remaining parts taken from reference TRBV18 and TRBJ2-1, reads NAGVMQNPRHLVRRRGQEARLRCSPMKGHSHVYWYRQLPEEGLKFMVYLQKENIIDESGMPKERFSAEFPKEGPSILRIQQVVRGDSAAYFCASSQTSGGPDEQFFGPGTRLTVL.

The chain combines TRBV12-3 or TRBV12-4 with TRBJ1-1; D is ambiguous. The CDR3 spans 11 residues. V lost 3 bases to trimming and J lost 11 bases, with 10 bases between them. CDR3: CASSFDYPAFF. CDR3 DNA sequence: TGTGCCAGCAGTTTCGACTACCCGGCTTTCTTT.

This sequence joins TRBV9 and TRBJ2-1, with D possibly matching TRBD2 (6 bases). From germline, CDR1 is SGDLS and CDR2 YYNGEE. V lost 3 bases, J lost 8 bases, and 9 bases lay in between. This CDR3 has 12 residues. The DNA for the CDR3 is TGTGCCAGCAGCGCGGGGGTTCATGAGCAGTTCTTC. Its protein product is CASSAGVHEQFF.

CDR3: CASSFGRGSRRGNEQFF. CDR3 sequence (DNA): TGCGCCAGCAGCTTCGGTCGAGGGTCACGGAGGGGCAATGAGCAGTTCTTC. The chain is built from TRBV5-1 and TRBJ2-1; D might be TRBD2 (6 bases). The CDR3 length is 17 residues. With 2 bases removed from V and 6 bases from J, the gap between germline ends came to 21 bases. CDR1 is SGHRS, CDR2 YFSETQ, per germline.

This clone was seen a few times. The chain links TRBV10-3 to TRBJ2-1; TRBD1 might be the D (5 bases). CDR3 length: 13 residues. Trimming took 10 bases from V and 5 from J, leaving 15 bases between them. Germline CDR1 reads ENHRY; CDR2 reads SYGVKD. CDR3 nucleotide sequence: TGTGCCACCCTTGGGGCAGAGAACAATGAGCAGTTCTTC. Its protein is CATLGAENNEQFF.

The chain couples TRBV6-5 to TRBJ1-6; D is uncertain. Germline lookup yields CDR1 MNHEY and CDR2 SVGAGI. This CDR3 contains 13 residues. With 2 bases removed from V and 7 bases from J, the gap between germline ends came to 6 bases. The CDR3 bases are TGTGCCAGCAGTTACACCCAGAATTCACCCCTCCACTTT. This sequence encodes CASSYTQNSPLHF.

This sequence joins TRBV7-9 and TRBJ2-1; TRBD2 matches at 14 bases. The ends lost 5 bases at V and 9 bases at J; junction bases unmatched: 6. Per germline, CDR1 SEHNR and CDR2 FQNEAQ (reference sequence). This CDR3 is built from 15 residues. CDR3 in amino acids: CASSPQGLAGGEQFF. DNA for the CDR3: TGTGCCAGCAGCCCGCAAGGACTAGCGGGGGGTGAGCAGTTCTTC.

This chain joins TRBV7-9 and TRBJ2-3, with D possibly TRBD2 on 5 matching bases. The CDR3 contains 17 residues. V was cut by 5 bases and J by 0 bases, with 18 bases left in between. The germline gives CDR1 SEHNR, CDR2 FQNEAQ (reference sequence). For the CDR3, the DNA is TGTGCCAGCAGCCGCCGTCCTAGCCAGGCTAGCACAGATACGCAGTATTTT. Protein: CASSRRPSQASTDTQYF.

This clone was counted only a few times. CDR3 loop: CASRPWVTTNYGYTF. CDR3 nucleotide sequence: TGTGCCAGCAGGCCTTGGGTCACTACTAACTATGGCTACACCTTC. The V call is TRBV28, the J call TRBJ1-2, with unresolved D. V lost 6 bases, J lost 0 bases, and 14 bases lay in between. Per the germline V gene, CDR1 is MDHEN and CDR2 is SYDVKM. The CDR3 runs 15 residues.

J is TRBJ2-7 and V is TRBV27, with 11 bases aligning to TRBD1. The germline gives CDR1 MNHEY, CDR2 SMNVEV (reference sequence). Losses at the gene ends were 5 bases for V and 3 bases for J; bases not matched to a gene: 3. This CDR3 is 14 amino acids long. The CDR3 loop is CASSRDRGNYEQYF. As DNA, the CDR3 is TGTGCCAGCAGTCGGGACAGGGGGAACTACGAGCAGTACTTC.

The V gene is TRBV25-1, the J gene TRBJ2-7; D perhaps matches TRBD1 (6 bases). Germline-derived CDR1 and CDR2 are MGHDK and SYGVNS. V was clipped by 4 bases and J by 4 bases, with 11 bases between them. The CDR3 sequence is 13 residues long. The CDR3 DNA is TGTGCCAGCAGTGGGCCTCAGGGGTACGAGCAGTACTTC. It is translated as CASSGPQGYEQYF.